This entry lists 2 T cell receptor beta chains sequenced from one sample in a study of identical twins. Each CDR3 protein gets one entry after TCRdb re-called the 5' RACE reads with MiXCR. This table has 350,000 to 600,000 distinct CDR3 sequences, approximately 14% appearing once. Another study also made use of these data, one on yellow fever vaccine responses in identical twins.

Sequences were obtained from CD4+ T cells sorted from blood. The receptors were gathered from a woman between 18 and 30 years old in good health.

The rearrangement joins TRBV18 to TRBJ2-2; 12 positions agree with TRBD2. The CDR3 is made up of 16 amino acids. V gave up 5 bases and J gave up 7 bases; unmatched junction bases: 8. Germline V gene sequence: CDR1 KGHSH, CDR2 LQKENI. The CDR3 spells CASSTTSGSSGGELFF. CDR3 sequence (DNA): TGTGCCAGCTCAACGACTAGCGGGAGTAGTGGCGGGGAGCTGTTTTTT.

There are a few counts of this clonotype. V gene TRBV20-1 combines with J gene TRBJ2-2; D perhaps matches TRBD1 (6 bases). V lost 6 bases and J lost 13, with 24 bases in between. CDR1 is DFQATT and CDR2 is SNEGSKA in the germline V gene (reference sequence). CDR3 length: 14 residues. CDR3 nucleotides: TGCAGTGCACGACACTGGACAGCTGACCGGGTGCTGTTTTTT. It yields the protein CSARHWTADRVLFF.